A single sample is the source of the 7 T cell receptor beta chains below, sequenced in a study of CD8 T cells in Susac syndrome. Reverse transcription used roughly 0.45 to 1 ug RNA and random hexamers. TCRdb passed the immunoSEQ multiplex PCR reads through MiXCR, listing each CDR3 protein once. The sample has roughly 150,000 distinct CDR3 sequences; 85% to 95% are singletons. The sample taken for sequencing was CD4+ T cells from PBMCs. All receptors derive from a human donor in good health.

CDR3: CASSSHGGSNYGYTF. For the CDR3, the DNA is TGTGCCAGCAGTTCGCATGGGGGATCCAACTATGGCTACACCTTC. The J gene is TRBJ1-2, the V gene TRBV27, with D perhaps TRBD1 (5 bases). Germline CDR1 MNHEY, CDR2 SMNVEV (reference sequence). Trimming stripped 4 bases from V and 2 bases from J, with 14 bases between. The CDR3 extends over 15 amino acids.

V and J are TRBV20-1 and TRBJ1-1; D uncertain. In germline, CDR1 is DFQATT, CDR2 SNEGSKA (reference sequence). Trimming removed 3 bases from V and 0 bases from J, with 11 bases in between. There are 14 residues in the CDR3. In nucleotides, the CDR3 is TGCAGTGCTAGTGGAGGGTCTATGAACACTGAAGCTTTCTTT. It is translated as CSASGGSMNTEAFF.

The chain couples TRBV20-1 to TRBJ1-3; 9 nucleotides agree with TRBD1. The CDR3 consists of 13 residues. The V and J ends lost 6 bases and 4 bases, in that order; junction bases with no gene match: 4. CDR1 and CDR2 from the germline V gene are DFQATT and SNEGSKA (reference sequence). The CDR3 DNA reads TGCAGTGCACGACAGGGGGTGGGAAACACCATATATTTT. Amino acids: CSARQGVGNTIYF.

This chain joins TRBV19 and TRBJ2-5; D is unclear. The V gene lost 4 bases and the J gene lost 1 base, with 13 bases spanning the gap. CDR1 is LNHDA, CDR2 SQIVND, per germline (reference sequence). The length of the CDR3 is 15 residues. The CDR3: CASSRDGNFQETQYF. The CDR3 DNA reads as TGTGCCAGTAGTAGAGACGGTAACTTCCAAGAGACCCAGTACTTC.

This chain joins TRBV6-6 and TRBJ2-5; D is undetermined. Between the trimmed V and J ends, which lost 0 bases and 3 bases, there was a span of 8 bases. The CDR3 loop spans 14 amino acids. The germline V gene encodes CDR1 MNHNY and CDR2 SVGAGI (reference sequence). The CDR3 here is CASSYSGPKETQYF. The CDR3 DNA follows: TGTGCCAGCAGTTACTCTGGTCCTAAAGAGACCCAGTACTTC.

J is TRBJ1-1 and V is TRBV5-1, with D tentatively TRBD1 (5 bases). This CDR3 spans 14 amino acids. The V gene lost 0 bases and the J gene lost 4 bases, with 10 bases spanning the gap. CDR1 is SGHRS and CDR2 is YFSETQ in the germline V gene. This chain's CDR3 is CASSLDGGSTEAFF. CDR3 DNA: TGCGCCAGCAGCTTGGATGGGGGTTCCACTGAAGCTTTCTTT. Complete variable domain (other parts from reference TRBV5-1 and TRBJ1-1): KAGVTQTPRYLIKTRGQQVTLSCSPISGHRSVSWYQQTPGQGLQFLFEYFSETQRNKGNFPGRFSGRQFSNSRSEMNVSTLELGDSALYLCASSLDGGSTEAFFGQGTRLTVV.

V is TRBV7-6 and J is TRBJ2-5; 11 bases match TRBD2. The V and J ends lost 2 bases and 2 bases, in that order; junction bases with no gene match: 10. The germline gives CDR1 SGHVS, CDR2 FNYEAQ. This CDR3 comprises 18 residues. The CDR3 region is CASSLLTSGANPQETQYF. The CDR3 nucleotides read TGTGCCAGCAGCTTATTGACTAGCGGGGCCAACCCGCAAGAGACCCAGTACTTC.